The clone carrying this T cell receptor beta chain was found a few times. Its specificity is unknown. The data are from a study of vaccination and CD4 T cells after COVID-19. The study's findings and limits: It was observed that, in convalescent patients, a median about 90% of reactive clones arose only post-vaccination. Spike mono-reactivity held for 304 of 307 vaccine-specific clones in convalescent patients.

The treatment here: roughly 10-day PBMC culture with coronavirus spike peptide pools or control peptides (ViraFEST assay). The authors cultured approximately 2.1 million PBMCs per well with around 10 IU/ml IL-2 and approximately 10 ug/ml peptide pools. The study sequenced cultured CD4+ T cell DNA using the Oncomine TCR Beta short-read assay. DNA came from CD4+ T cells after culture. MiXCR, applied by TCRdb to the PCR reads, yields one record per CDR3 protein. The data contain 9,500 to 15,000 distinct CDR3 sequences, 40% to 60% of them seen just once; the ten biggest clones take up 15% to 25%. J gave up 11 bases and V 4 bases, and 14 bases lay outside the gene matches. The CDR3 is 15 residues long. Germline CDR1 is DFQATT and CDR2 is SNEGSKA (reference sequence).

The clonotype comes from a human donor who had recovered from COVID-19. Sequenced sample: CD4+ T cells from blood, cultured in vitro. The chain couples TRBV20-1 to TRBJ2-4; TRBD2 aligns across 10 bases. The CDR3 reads CSATGALAGAVFQYF. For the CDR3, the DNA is TGCAGTGCTACGGGGGCCCTAGCGGGAGCGGTCTTTCAGTACTTC.